These T cell receptor beta chains were read from a single sample in a study of blood T cells in healthy people across ages. From the 5' RACE reads, TCRdb called clonotypes with MiXCR, one entry per CDR3 protein. The sample yields around 970,000 distinct CDR3 sequences, just over 50% seen once. The sequencing input was blood. Source of these receptors: a woman aged 55-69 years in good health. The conserved cysteine and the conserved F or W are not part of the CDR3 here. Size is stated for part of the rows, as once, few or many counts, or as a class when the clone is expanded.

V gene | clone size | CDR3 protein
TRBV12-3/TRBV12-4 | few | ASSLAGGTGYQPQH
TRBV6-1 | . | ASSELGQHYEQY
TRBV28 | . | ASDYRNSNQPQH
TRBV27 | . | ASSFLGSRAPDTQY
TRBV11-2 | few | ASSPGLPGETQY
TRBV7-9 | . | ASSLGVGAYEQY
TRBV4-1 | few | ASSPGPGLVLHEQF
TRBV20-1 | . | SASHSGSPGYEQY
TRBV5-1 | . | ASARWGVHEQY
TRBV5-1 | few | ASSLGGIRQETQY
TRBV7-2 | few | ASSLLLAGIRDTQY
TRBV6-5 | . | ASRGQGVQETQY
TRBV15 | few | ATSRDRVSAGELF
TRBV20-1 | few | SAERGPRTGELF
TRBV7-2 | . | ASSELGGRYNEQF
TRBV7-2 | . | ASSRGPATSYEQY